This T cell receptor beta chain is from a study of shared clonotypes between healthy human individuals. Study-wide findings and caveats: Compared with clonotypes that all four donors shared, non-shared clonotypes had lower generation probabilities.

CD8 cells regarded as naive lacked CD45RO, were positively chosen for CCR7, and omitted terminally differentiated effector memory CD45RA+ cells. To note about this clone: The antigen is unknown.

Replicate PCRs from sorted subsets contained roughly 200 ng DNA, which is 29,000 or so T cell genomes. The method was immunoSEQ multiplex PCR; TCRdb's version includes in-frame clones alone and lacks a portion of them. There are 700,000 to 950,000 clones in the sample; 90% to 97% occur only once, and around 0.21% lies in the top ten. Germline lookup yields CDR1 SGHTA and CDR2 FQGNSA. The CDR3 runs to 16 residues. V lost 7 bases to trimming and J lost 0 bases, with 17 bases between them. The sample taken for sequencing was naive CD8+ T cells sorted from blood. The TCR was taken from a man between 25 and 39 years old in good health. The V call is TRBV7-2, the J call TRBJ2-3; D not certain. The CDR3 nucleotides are TGTGCCAGCACCCTACCTCGGTCAGGAAGCACAGATACGCAGTATTTT. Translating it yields CASTLPRSGSTDTQYF.